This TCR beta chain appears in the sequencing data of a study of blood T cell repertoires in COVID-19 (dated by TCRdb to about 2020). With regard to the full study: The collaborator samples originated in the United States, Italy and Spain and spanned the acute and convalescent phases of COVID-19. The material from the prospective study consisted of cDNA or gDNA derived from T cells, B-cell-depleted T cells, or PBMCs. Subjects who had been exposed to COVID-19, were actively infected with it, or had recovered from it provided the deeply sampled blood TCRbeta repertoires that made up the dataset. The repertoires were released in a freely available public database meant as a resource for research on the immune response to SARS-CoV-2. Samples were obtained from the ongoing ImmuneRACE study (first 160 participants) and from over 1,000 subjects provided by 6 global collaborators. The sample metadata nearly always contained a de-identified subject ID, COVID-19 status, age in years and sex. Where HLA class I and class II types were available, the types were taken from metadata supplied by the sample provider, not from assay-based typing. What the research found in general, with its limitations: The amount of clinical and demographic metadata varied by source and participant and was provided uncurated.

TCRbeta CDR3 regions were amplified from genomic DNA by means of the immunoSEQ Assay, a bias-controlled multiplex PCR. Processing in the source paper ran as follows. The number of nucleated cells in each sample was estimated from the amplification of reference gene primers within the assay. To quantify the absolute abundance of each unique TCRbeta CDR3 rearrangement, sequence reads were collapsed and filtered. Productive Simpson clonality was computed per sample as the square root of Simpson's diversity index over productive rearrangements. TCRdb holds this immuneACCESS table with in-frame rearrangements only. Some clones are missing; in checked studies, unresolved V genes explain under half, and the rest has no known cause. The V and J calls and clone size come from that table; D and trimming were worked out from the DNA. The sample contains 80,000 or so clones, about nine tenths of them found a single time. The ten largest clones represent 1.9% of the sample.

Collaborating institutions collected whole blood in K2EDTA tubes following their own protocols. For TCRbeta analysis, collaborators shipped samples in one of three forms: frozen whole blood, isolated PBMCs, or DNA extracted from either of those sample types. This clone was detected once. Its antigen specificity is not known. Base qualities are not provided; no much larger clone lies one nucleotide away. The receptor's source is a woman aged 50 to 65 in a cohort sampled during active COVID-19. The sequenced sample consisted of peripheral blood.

The sequence in DNA is TGTGCCAGCAGTTCGCGACTAGCGGGGGGTTACAATGAGCAGTTCTTC. Its coded protein is CASSSRLAGGYNEQFF. The V gene is TRBV6-6 and the J gene is TRBJ2-1, and TRBD2 aligns with 13 junction nucleotides. CDR1 and CDR2 (MNHNY, SVGAGI) derive from the germline V gene (reference sequence). Spanning cysteine to phenylalanine, the CDR3 consists of 16 amino acids. Here the CDR3 DNA is all that survives: 48 bases in frame from base 1. Trimming accounts for 4 bases at V and 4 bases at J, while the number of junction bases matched to no gene is 4.